This TCR beta chain is drawn from a study of OX40 agonist ivuxolimab in advanced cancers. Study information: Clinicians treated patients with ivuxolimab, an agonistic anti-OX40 (CD134) antibody. Every 2 weeks, patients got intravenous ivuxolimab at one of six dose levels (0.01-10 mg/kg). From roughly 23 to 85 years was the age range, with a mean of about 54 years, and 70% to 85% were male. Study results and limitations: CD8+ T cells showed, on average, more clonal expansion than CD4+ cells.

Method: immunoSEQ multiplex PCR; TCRdb's copy keeps in-frame clones and lacks some. The sample yields roughly 41,000 clones, over 80% seen once. The CDR3 has 13 residues. Germline CDR1 is SQVTM and CDR2 is ANQGSEA. Deletions cut 3 bases from V and 1 base from J, with 9 bases between. On this clone itself: Its specificity is not known.

This clonotype was sampled from an adult with an advanced solid tumor such as melanoma, head and neck, liver or kidney cancer. V and J are TRBV29-1 and TRBJ1-1, with D hard to call. The source was CD4+ or CD8+ T cells sorted from blood, collected in a trial of the OX40 agonist ivuxolimab. The chain's CDR3 is CSVDRQSNTEAFF. The DNA for the CDR3 is TGCAGCGTTGATAGGCAGTCGAACACTGAAGCTTTCTTT.